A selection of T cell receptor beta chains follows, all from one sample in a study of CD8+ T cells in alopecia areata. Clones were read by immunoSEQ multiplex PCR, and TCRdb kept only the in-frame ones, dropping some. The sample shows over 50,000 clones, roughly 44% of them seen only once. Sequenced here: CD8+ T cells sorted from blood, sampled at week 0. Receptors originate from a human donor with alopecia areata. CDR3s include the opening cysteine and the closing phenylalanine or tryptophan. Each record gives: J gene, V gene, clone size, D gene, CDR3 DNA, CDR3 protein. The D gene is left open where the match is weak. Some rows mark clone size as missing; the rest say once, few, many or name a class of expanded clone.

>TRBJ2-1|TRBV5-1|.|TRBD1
TGCGCCAGCAGCTTGACAGGGGGCTCCTACAATGAGCAGTTCTTC
CASSLTGGSYNEQFF
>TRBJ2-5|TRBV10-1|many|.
TGCGCCAGCAGTGAGTCGAATAGCAGGGAGACCCAGTACTTC
CASSESNSRETQYF
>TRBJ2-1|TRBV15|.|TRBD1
TGTGCCACCCTTGACAGGGGCACCGATGAGCAGTTCTTC
CATLDRGTDEQFF
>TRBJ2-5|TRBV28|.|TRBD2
TGTGCCAGCAGTTTACTAGCGGAGGAAGAGACCCAGTACTTC
CASSLLAEEETQYF
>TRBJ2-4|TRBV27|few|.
TGTGCCCTCCCCTCTGACGGAGGGGGTTGTTGGTACTTC
CALPSDGGGCWYF
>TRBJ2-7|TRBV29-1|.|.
TGCAGCGCTAAATCCAATGGGCACGAGCAGTACTTC
CSAKSNGHEQYF
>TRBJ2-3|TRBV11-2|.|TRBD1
TGTGCCAGCAGCTTAGCAAGACAGGGTAGCACAGATACGCAGTATTTT
CASSLARQGSTDTQYF
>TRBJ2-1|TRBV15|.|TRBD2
TGTGCCACCAGACGGGAGGATTCCTACAATGAGCAGTTCTTC
CATRREDSYNEQFF
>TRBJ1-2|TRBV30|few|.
TGTGCCTGCCTCCCGGACAGAAACTATGGCTACACCTTC
CACLPDRNYGYTF
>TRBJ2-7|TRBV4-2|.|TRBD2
TGTGCCAGCAGCCAGGCTCAAGCGGGAGGGCCCAGCTACGAGCAGTACTTC
CASSQAQAGGPSYEQYF
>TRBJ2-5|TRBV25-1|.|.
TGTGCCAGCGCCTTCGAGACCCAGTACTTC
CASAFETQYF
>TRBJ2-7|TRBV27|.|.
TGTGCCAGCAGTGCGACACGGTACGAGCAGTACTTC
CASSATRYEQYF
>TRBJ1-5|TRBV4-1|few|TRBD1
TGCGCCAGCAGCCAAGATCAGGGGGTTGGGCAGCCCCAGCATTTT
CASSQDQGVGQPQHF
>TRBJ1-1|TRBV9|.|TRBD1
TGTGCCAGCAGCGCAGGGGGTCTGAACACTGAAGCTTTCTTT
CASSAGGLNTEAFF
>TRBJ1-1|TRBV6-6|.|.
TGTGCCAGCAGTGGAGGGCCCCCAGGAGCTTTCTTT
CASSGGPPGAFF
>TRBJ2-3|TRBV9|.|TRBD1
TGTGCCAGCAGCCCCCGACAGGGCCGCACAGATACGCAGTATTTT
CASSPRQGRTDTQYF
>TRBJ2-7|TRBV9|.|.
TGTGCCAGCAGCGTAGAAGGGCCTAGCTCCTACGAGCAGTACTTC
CASSVEGPSSYEQYF
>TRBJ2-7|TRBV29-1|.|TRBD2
TGCAGCGCCGCGGGTTGGTCTAGCGGACACTCCTACGAGCAGTACTTC
CSAAGWSSGHSYEQYF
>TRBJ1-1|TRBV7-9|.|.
TGTGCCAGCAGCCAGGTCGGAGGAAACACTGAAGCTTTCTTT
CASSQVGGNTEAFF
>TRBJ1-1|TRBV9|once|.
TGTGCCAGCAGCGTCGGGACGGATGAAGCTTTCTTT
CASSVGTDEAFF
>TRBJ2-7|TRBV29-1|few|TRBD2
TGCAGCGTCGAGACTAGCGGGGATTACGAGCAGTACTTC
CSVETSGDYEQYF
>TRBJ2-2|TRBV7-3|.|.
TGTGCCAGCAGCCCAGGACTCTACACCGGGGAGCTGTTTTTT
CASSPGLYTGELFF
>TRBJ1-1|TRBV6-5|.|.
TGTGCCAGCAGTTACTCGAGAGGGCAGAACACTGAAGCTTTCTTT
CASSYSRGQNTEAFF